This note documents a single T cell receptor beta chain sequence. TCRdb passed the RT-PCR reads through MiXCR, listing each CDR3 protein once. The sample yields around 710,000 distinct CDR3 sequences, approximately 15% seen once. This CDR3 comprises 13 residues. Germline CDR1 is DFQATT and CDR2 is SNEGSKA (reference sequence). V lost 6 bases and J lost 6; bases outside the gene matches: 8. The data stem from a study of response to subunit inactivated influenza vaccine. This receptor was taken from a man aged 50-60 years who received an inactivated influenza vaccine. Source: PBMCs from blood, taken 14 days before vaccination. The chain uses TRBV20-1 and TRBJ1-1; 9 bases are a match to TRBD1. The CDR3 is CSAGTGISAEAFF. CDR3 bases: TGCAGTGCCGGGACAGGGATCAGCGCTGAAGCTTTCTTT.